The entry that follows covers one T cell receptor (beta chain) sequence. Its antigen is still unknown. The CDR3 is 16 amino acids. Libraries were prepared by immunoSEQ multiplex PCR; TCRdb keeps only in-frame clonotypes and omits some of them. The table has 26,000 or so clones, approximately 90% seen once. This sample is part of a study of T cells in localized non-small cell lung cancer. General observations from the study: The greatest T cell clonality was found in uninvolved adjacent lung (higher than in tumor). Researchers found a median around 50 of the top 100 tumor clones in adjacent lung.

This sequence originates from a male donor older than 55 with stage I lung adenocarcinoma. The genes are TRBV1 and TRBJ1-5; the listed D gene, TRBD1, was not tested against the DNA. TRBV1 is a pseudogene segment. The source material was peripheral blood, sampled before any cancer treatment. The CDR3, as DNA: TGCACCAGCAGCCAAGGGGAAGGGGCTAGCAATCAGCCCCAGCATTTT. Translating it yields CTSSQGEGASNQPQHF.